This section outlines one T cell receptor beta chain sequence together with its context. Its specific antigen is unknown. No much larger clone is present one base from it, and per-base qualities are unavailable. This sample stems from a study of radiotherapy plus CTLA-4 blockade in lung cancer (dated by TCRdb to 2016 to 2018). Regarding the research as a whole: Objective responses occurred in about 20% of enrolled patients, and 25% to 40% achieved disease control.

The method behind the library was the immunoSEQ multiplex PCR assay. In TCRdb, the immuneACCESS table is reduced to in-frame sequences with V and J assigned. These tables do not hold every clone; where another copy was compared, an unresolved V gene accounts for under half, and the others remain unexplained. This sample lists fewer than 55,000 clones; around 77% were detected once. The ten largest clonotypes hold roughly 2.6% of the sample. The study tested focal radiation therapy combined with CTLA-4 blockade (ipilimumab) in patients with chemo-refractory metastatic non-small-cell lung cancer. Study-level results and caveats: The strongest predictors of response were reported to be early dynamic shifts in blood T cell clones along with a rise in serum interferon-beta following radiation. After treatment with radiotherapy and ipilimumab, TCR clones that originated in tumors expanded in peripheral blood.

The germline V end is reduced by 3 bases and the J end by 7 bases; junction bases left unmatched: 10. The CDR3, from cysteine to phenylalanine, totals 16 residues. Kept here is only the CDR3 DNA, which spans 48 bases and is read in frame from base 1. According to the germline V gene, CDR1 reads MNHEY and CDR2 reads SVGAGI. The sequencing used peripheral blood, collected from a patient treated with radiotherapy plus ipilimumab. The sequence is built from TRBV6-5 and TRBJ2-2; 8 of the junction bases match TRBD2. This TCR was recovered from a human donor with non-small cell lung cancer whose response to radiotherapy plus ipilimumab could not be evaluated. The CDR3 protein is CASSYFVPGGLGELFF. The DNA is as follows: TGTGCCAGCAGTTATTTTGTCCCGGGAGGGCTCGGGGAGCTGTTTTTT.